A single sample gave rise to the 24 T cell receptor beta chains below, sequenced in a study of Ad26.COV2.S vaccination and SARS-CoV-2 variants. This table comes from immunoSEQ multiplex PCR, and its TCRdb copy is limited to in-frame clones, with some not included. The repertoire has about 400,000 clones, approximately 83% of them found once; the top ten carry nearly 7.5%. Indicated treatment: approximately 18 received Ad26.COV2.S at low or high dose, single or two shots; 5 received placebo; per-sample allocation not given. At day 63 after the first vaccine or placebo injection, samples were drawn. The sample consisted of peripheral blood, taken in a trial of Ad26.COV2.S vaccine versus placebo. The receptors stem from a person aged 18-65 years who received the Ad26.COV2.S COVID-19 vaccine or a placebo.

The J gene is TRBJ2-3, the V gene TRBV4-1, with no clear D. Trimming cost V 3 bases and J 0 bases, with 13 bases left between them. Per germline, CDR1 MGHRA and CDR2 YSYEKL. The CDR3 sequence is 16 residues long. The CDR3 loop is CASSQNVDSSTDTQYF. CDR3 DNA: TGCGCCAGCAGCCAGAACGTGGATTCTAGCACAGATACGCAGTATTTT.

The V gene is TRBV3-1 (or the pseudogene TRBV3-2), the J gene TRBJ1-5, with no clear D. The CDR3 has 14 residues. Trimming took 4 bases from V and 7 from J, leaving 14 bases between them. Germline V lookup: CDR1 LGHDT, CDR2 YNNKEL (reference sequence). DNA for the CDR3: TGTGCCAGCAGCCCAGGTAGAGGACGGCAGCCCCAGCATTTT. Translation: CASSPGRGRQPQHF.

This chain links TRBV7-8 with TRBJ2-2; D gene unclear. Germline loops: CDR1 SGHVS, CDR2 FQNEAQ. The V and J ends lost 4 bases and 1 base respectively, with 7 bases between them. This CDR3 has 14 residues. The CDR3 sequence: CASSSWKNTGELFF. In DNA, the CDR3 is TGTGCCAGCAGCTCCTGGAAGAACACCGGGGAGCTGTTTTTT.

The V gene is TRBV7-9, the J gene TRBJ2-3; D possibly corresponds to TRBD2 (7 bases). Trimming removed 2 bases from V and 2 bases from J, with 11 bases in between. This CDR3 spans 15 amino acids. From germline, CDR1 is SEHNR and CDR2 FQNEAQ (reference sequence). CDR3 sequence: CASSLRGGFTDTQYF. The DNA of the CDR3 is TGTGCCAGCAGCTTAAGGGGGGGATTCACAGATACGCAGTATTTT.

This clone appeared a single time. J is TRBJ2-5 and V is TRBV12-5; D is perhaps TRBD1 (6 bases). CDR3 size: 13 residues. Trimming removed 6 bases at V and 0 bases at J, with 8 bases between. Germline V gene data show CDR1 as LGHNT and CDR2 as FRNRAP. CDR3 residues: CASGTGNQETQYF. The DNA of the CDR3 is TGTGCTAGTGGCACAGGGAACCAAGAGACCCAGTACTTC.

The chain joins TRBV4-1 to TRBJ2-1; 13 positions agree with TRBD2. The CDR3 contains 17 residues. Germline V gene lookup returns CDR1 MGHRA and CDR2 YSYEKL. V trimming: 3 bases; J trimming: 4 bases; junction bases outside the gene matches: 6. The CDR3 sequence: CASSQTSGRFNYNEQFF. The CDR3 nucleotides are TGCGCCAGCAGCCAGACTAGCGGGAGGTTCAATTACAATGAGCAGTTCTTC.

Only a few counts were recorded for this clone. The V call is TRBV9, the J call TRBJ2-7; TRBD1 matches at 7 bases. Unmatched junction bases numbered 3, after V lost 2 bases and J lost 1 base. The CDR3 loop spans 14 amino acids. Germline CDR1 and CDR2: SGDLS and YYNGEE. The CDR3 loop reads CASSVGTASYEQYF. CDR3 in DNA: TGTGCCAGCAGCGTTGGGACAGCGTCCTACGAGCAGTACTTC.

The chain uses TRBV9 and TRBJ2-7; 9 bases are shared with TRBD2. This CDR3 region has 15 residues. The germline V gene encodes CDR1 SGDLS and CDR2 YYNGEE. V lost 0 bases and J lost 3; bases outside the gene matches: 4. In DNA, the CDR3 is TGTGCCAGCAGCGTAGCAAATAGCGGGAGCTACGAGCAGTACTTC. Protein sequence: CASSVANSGSYEQYF.

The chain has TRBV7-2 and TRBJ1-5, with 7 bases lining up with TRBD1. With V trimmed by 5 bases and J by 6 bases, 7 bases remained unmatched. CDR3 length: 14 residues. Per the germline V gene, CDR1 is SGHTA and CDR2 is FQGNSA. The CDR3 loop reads CASSPRQGVQPQHF. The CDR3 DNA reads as TGTGCCAGCAGCCCCAGACAGGGAGTTCAGCCCCAGCATTTT. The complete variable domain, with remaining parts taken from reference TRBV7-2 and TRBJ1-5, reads GAGVSQSPSNKVTEKGKDVELRCDPISGHTALYWYRQSLGQGLEFLIYFQGNSAPDKSGLPSDRFSAERTGGSVSTLTIQRTQQEDSAVYLCASSPRQGVQPQHFGDGTRLSIL.

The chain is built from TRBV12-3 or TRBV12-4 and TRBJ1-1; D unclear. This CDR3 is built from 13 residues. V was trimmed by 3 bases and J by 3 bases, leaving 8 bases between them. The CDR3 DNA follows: TGTGCCAGCAGTTTTGGCATCTACACTGAAGCTTTCTTT. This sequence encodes CASSFGIYTEAFF.

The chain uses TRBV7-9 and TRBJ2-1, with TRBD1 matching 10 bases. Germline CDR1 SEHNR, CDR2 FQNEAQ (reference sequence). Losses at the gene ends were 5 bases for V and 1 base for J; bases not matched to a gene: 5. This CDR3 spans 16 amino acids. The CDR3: CASSPGTGESYNEQFF. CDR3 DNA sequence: TGTGCCAGCAGCCCCGGGACAGGGGAATCCTACAATGAGCAGTTCTTC.

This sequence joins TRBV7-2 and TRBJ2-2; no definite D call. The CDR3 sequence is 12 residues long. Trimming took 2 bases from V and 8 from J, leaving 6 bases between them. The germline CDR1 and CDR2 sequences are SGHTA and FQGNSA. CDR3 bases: TGTGCCAGCAGCTTATTGGCGGGGGAGCTGTTTTTT. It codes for CASSLLAGELFF. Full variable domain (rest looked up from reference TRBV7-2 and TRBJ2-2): GAGVSQSPSNKVTEKGKDVELRCDPISGHTALYWYRQSLGQGLEFLIYFQGNSAPDKSGLPSDRFSAERTGGSVSTLTIQRTQQEDSAVYLCASSLLAGELFFGEGSRLTVL.

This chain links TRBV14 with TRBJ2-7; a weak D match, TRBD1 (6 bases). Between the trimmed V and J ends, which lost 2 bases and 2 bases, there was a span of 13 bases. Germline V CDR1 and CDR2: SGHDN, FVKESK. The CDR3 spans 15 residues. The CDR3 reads CASSQFRQGTYEQYF. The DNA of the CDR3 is TGTGCCAGCAGCCAATTTCGGCAGGGGACCTACGAGCAGTACTTC.

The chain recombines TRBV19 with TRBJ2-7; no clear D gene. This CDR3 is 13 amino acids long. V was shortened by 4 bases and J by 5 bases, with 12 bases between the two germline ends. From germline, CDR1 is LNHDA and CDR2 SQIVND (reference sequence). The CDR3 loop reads CASSKSITHEQYF. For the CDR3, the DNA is TGTGCCAGTAGTAAATCGATCACCCACGAGCAGTACTTC.

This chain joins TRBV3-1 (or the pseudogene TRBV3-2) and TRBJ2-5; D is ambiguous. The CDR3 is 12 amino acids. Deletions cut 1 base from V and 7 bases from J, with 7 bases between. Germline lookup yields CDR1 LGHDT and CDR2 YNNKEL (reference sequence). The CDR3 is CASSQGLLTQYF. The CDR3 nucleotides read TGTGCCAGCAGCCAAGGCTTACTGACCCAGTACTTC.

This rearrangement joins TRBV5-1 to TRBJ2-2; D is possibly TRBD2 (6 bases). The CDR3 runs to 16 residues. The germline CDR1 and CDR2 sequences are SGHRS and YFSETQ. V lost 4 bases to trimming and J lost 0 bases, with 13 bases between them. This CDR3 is CASSATSTSNTGELFF. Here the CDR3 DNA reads TGCGCCAGCAGCGCCACTAGCACTTCGAACACCGGGGAGCTGTTTTTT.

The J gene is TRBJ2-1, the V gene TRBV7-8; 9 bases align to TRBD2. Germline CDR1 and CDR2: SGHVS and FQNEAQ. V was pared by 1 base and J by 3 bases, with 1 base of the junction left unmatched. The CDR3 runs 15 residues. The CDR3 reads CASSLGLAVYNEQFF. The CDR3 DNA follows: TGTGCCAGCAGCTTAGGACTAGCGGTCTACAATGAGCAGTTCTTC.

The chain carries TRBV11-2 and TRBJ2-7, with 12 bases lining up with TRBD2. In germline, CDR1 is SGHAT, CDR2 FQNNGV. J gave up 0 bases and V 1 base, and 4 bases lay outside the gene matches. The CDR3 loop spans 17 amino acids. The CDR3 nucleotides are TGTGCCAGCAGCTTAGTGCCACTAGCGGGAGGCTCCTACGAGCAGTACTTC. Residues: CASSLVPLAGGSYEQYF. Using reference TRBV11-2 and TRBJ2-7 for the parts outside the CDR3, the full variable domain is EAGVAQSPRYKIIEKRQSVAFWCNPISGHATLYWYQQILGQGPKLLIQFQNNGVVDDSQLPKDRFSAERLKGVDSTLKIQPAKLEDSAVYLCASSLVPLAGGSYEQYFGPGTRLTVT.

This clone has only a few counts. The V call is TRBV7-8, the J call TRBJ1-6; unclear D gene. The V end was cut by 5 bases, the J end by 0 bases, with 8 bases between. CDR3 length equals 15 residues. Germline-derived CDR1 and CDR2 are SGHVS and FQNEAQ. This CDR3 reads CASSPTFSYNSPLHF. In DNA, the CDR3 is TGTGCCAGCAGCCCGACATTCTCCTATAATTCACCCCTCCACTTT.

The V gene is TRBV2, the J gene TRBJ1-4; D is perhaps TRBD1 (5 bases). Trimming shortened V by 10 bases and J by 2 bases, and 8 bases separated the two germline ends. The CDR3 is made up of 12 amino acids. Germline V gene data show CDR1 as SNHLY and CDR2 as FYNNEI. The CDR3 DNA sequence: TGTGCCACAGGGTACACTAATGAAAAACTGTTTTTT. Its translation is CATGYTNEKLFF.

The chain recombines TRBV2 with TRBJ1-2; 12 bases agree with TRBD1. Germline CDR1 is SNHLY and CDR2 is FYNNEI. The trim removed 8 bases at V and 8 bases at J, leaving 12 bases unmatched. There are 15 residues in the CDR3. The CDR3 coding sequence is TGTGCCAGCGGGACAGGGGGCGGGAAAACGGCGGGCTACACCTTC. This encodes CASGTGGGKTAGYTF.

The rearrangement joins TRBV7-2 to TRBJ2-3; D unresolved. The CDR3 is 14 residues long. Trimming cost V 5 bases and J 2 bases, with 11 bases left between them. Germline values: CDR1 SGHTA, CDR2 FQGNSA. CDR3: CASSPRVLTDTQYF. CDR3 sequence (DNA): TGTGCCAGCAGCCCTCGGGTCCTCACAGATACGCAGTATTTT.

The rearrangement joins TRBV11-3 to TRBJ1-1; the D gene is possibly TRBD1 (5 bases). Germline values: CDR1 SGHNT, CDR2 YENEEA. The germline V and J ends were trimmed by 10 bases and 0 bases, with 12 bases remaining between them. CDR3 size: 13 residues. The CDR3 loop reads CATSEGMNTEAFF. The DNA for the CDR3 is TGTGCCACGTCGGAGGGGATGAACACTGAAGCTTTCTTT.

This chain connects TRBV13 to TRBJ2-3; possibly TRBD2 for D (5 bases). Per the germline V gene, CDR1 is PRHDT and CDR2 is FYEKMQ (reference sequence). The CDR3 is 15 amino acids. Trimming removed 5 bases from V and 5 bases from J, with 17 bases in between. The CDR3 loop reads CASSPRTREIDTQYF. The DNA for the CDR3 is TGTGCCAGCAGCCCCCGCACTAGGGAGATAGATACGCAGTATTTT. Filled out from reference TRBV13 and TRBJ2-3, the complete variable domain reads AAGVIQSPRHLIKEKRETATLKCYPIPRHDTVYWYQQGPGQDPQFLISFYEKMQSDKGSIPDRFSAQQFSDYHSELNMSSLELGDSALYFCASSPRTREIDTQYFGPGTRLTVL.